These 8 T cell receptor beta chains were all obtained from the same sample, sequenced in a study of control samples from healthy donors and cancer patients. Only in-frame clones appear in the TCRdb table, and some are missing; sequencing was by immunoSEQ multiplex PCR. Here the sample spans about 120,000 clones, just under 90% being singletons. Material for sequencing was blood. The receptors derive from a young man in good health.

V gene TRBV27 combines with J gene TRBJ2-5; 8 positions agree with TRBD1. From germline, CDR1 is MNHEY and CDR2 SMNVEV (reference sequence). CDR3 length: 14 amino acids. Trimming removed 4 bases from V and 5 bases from J; junction bases left unmatched: 6. The CDR3 sequence is CASSSRQGYETQYF. CDR3 nucleotide sequence: TGTGCCAGCAGTTCCAGACAGGGGTATGAGACCCAGTACTTC.

The rearrangement uses TRBV5-1 and TRBJ2-7, with TRBD1 matching over 9 bases. The CDR3 has 15 amino acids. The V and J ends lost 2 bases and 2 bases, in that order; junction bases with no gene match: 5. The germline CDR1 and CDR2 sequences are SGHRS and YFSETQ. The CDR3 loop is CASSFGTGSAYEQYF. The CDR3 DNA sequence: TGCGCCAGCAGCTTCGGGACAGGGTCGGCCTACGAGCAGTACTTC.

The chain combines TRBV28 with TRBJ2-1; possible D gene TRBD2, 6 bases. The CDR3 spans 15 residues. Germline CDR1 and CDR2: MDHEN and SYDVKM. V was shortened by 7 bases and J by 5 bases, with 18 bases between the two germline ends. The CDR3 here is CASIRLGASNNEQFF. DNA for the CDR3: TGTGCCAGCATCCGACTAGGGGCCTCAAACAATGAGCAGTTCTTC.

V is TRBV19 and J is TRBJ1-2; no clear D gene. The germline V and J ends were trimmed by 6 bases and 3 bases, with 11 bases remaining between them. This CDR3 is built from 13 residues. Looked up from germline, CDR1 is LNHDA and CDR2 is SQIVND (reference sequence). The CDR3 here is CASRYGRYYGYTF. Here the CDR3 DNA reads TGTGCCAGTAGATACGGGCGATACTATGGCTACACCTTC.

Worth noting for this clone: The same CDR3 is also encoded by other DNA sequences in this sample. The J gene is TRBJ2-3, the V gene TRBV5-1, with 7 bases identical to TRBD1. CDR3 length: 14 amino acids. Per the germline V gene, CDR1 is SGHRS and CDR2 is YFSETQ. The V and J ends lost 0 bases and 3 bases, in that order; junction bases with no gene match: 1. The CDR3 sequence: CASSLDRGTDTQYF. DNA of the CDR3: TGCGCCAGCAGCTTGGACAGGGGAACAGATACGCAGTATTTT.

CDR3 in DNA: TGTGCCAGCAGAGGCGCCCGCACTGAAAAACTGTTTTTT. This sequence encodes CASRGARTEKLFF. The chain carries TRBV2 and TRBJ1-4; the D is unclear. CDR3 length: 13 residues. Trimming stripped 6 bases from V and 7 bases from J, with 12 bases between. Germline loops: CDR1 SNHLY, CDR2 FYNNEI.

This sequence joins TRBV5-4 and TRBJ2-3; D might be TRBD1 (5 bases). Germline V CDR1 and CDR2: SGHNT, YYREEE (reference sequence). Trimming took 1 base from V and 2 from J, leaving 11 bases between them. The CDR3 loop spans 15 amino acids. Here the CDR3 reads CASSLRQGLTDTQYF. CDR3 DNA sequence: TGTGCCAGCAGCTTGCGGCAGGGTCTCACAGATACGCAGTATTTT. Looking up the rest from reference TRBV5-4 and TRBJ2-3 gives the full variable domain: ETGVTQSPTHLIKTRGQQVTLRCSSQSGHNTVSWYQQALGQGPQFIFQYYREEENGRGNFPPRFSGLQFPNYSSELNVNALELDDSALYLCASSLRQGLTDTQYFGPGTRLTVL.

J is TRBJ1-1 and V is TRBV19; no clear D. Germline V gene lookup returns CDR1 LNHDA and CDR2 SQIVND (reference sequence). The CDR3 is 14 amino acids. V lost 4 bases to trimming and J lost 1 base, with 10 bases between them. DNA for the CDR3: TGTGCCAGTAGTAACGGCAGGAGGAACACTGAAGCTTTCTTT. Protein: CASSNGRRNTEAFF. Drawing the rest from reference TRBV19 and TRBJ1-1, the complete variable domain is DGGITQSPKYLFRKEGQNVTLSCEQNLNHDAMYWYRQDPGQGLRLIYYSQIVNDFQKGDIAEGYSVSREKKESFPLTVTSAQKNPTAFYLCASSNGRRNTEAFFGQGTRLTVV.